A single sample is the source of the 20 T cell receptor beta chains below, sequenced in a study of T cells in localized non-small cell lung cancer. Profiling relied on immunoSEQ multiplex PCR, and the TCRdb table lists in-frame clones only, not all of them. The data contain about 70,000 clones, 86% of them singletons. The sequencing here drew on peripheral blood, taken before any cancer treatment. The origin of the receptors is a male donor older than 55 with stage III squamous cell lung carcinoma.

This chain links TRBV5-8 with TRBJ2-4; 14 nucleotides agree with TRBD2. The V gene's germline CDR1 is SGHTS and CDR2 YDEGEE. The CDR3 is 19 amino acids. Germline trimming cut 0 bases from V and 3 bases from J; bases unmatched to any gene: 8. CDR3 nucleotides: TGTGCCAGCAGCTTGGGACTAGCGGGGGGGCCCAAAGGCAAAAACATTCAGTACTTC. Translated, it gives CASSLGLAGGPKGKNIQYF.

This clone has more than one count but fewer than ten. V usage is TRBV27 and J usage is TRBJ1-2; D is possibly TRBD1 (5 bases). Germline-derived CDR1 and CDR2 are MNHEY and SMNVEV (reference sequence). This CDR3 comprises 15 residues. V lost 3 bases to trimming and J lost 5 bases, with 16 bases between them. In nucleotides, the CDR3 is TGTGCCAGCAGTTTTCAGGGATTAGCCCCTTATGGCTACACCTTC. Its protein product is CASSFQGLAPYGYTF.

The chain links TRBV11-2 to TRBJ1-5; D is unresolved. The CDR3 runs 15 residues. The V gene lost 0 bases and the J gene lost 0 bases, with 6 bases spanning the gap. The germline CDR1 and CDR2 sequences are SGHAT and FQNNGV. As DNA, the CDR3 is TGTGCCAGCAGCTTAGATTCCGGTAGCAATCAGCCCCAGCATTTT. Translating it yields CASSLDSGSNQPQHF.

The chain carries TRBV6-1 and TRBJ1-4; possible D gene TRBD1, 6 bases. Between the trimmed V and J ends, which lost 3 bases and 4 bases, there was a span of 9 bases. There are 14 residues in the CDR3. Germline V gene sequence: CDR1 MNHNS, CDR2 SASEGT. The CDR3 DNA sequence: TGTGCCAGCAGTGATAGGGGGGGTAATGAAAAACTGTTTTTT. It codes for CASSDRGGNEKLFF.

CDR3 protein: CASSGADTQYF. DNA for the CDR3: TGTGCCTCTAGCGGTGCAGATACGCAGTATTTT. The gene calls are TRBV6-5 and TRBJ2-3; 7 positions match TRBD2. Looked up from germline, CDR1 is MNHEY and CDR2 is SVGAGI. The V and J ends lost 11 bases and 4 bases, in that order; junction bases with no gene match: 3. This CDR3 is 11 amino acids long.

The rearrangement uses TRBV6-1 and TRBJ2-3; TRBD2 aligns across 7 bases. The CDR3 loop spans 15 amino acids. The germline gives CDR1 MNHNS, CDR2 SASEGT. Trimming took 5 bases from V and 5 from J; bases not matched to a gene: 10. This CDR3 reads CASSSRAWGGDTQYF. In DNA, the CDR3 is TGTGCCAGCAGTTCCCGGGCCTGGGGGGGAGATACGCAGTATTTT.

This chain uses TRBV7-2 with TRBJ1-2; 8 positions agree with TRBD1. Per the germline V gene, CDR1 is SGHTA and CDR2 is FQGNSA. J lost 3 bases, V lost 4 bases, and 4 bases had no gene match. The CDR3 runs to 14 residues. The CDR3 region has the DNA TGTGCCAGCAGCTCCGGGACAGGAGACTATGGCTACACCTTC. As protein: CASSSGTGDYGYTF.

This clone was detected ten times or more. V is TRBV19 and J is TRBJ1-1; D is perhaps TRBD1 (6 bases). Germline V CDR1 and CDR2: LNHDA, SQIVND (reference sequence). This CDR3 comprises 15 residues. The ends were cut back, 8 bases at V and 3 bases at J, with 19 bases in the middle. The CDR3 sequence is CASLGTGRGYTEAFF. CDR3 nucleotides: TGTGCCAGTCTTGGAACAGGGAGGGGGTACACTGAAGCTTTCTTT. The full variable domain, with the rest looked up from reference TRBV19 and TRBJ1-1, is DGGITQSPKYLFRKEGQNVTLSCEQNLNHDAMYWYRQDPGQGLRLIYYSQIVNDFQKGDIAEGYSVSREKKESFPLTVTSAQKNPTAFYLCASLGTGRGYTEAFFGQGTRLTVV.

V and J are TRBV7-2 and TRBJ2-7, with 8 positions matching TRBD2. Germline CDR1 SGHTA, CDR2 FQGNSA. The CDR3 has 15 residues. The ends lost 5 bases at V and 0 bases at J; junction bases unmatched: 6. CDR3 nucleotides: TGTGCCAGCAGCCTGAGAGCGGGGGCCTCCTACGAGCAGTACTTC. This sequence encodes CASSLRAGASYEQYF.

CDR3 residues: CASRGGLEDGYTF. In DNA form, the CDR3 reads TGTGCCAGCAGAGGGGGATTGGAGGATGGCTACACCTTC. This rearrangement joins TRBV28 to TRBJ1-2, with D perhaps TRBD1 (6 bases). This CDR3 is 13 amino acids long. Germline CDR1 and CDR2: MDHEN and SYDVKM. The V and J ends lost 6 bases and 6 bases respectively, with 14 bases between them.

This clone showed up just a few times. This sequence joins TRBV6-5 and TRBJ1-2; 7 bases match TRBD1. V dropped 6 bases and J dropped 11; count of bases not matched to a gene: 9. This CDR3 has 12 amino acids. CDR1 is MNHEY, CDR2 SVGAGI, per germline. The CDR3 DNA sequence: TGTGCCAGCAGGGGGGACAGCCTTGGTTACACCTTC. Translated, it gives CASRGDSLGYTF.

This clone was counted only a few times. The CDR3 reads CASSRQHGELFF. The CDR3 region has the DNA TGTGCCAGCAGCCGTCAACACGGGGAGCTGTTTTTT. The chain has TRBV13 and TRBJ2-2; D gene unclear. Germline-derived CDR1 and CDR2 are PRHDT and FYEKMQ (reference sequence). V lost 5 bases and J lost 7, with 8 bases in between. The CDR3 totals 12 residues. The complete variable domain, with remaining parts taken from reference TRBV13 and TRBJ2-2, reads AAGVIQSPRHLIKEKRETATLKCYPIPRHDTVYWYQQGPGQDPQFLISFYEKMQSDKGSIPDRFSAQQFSDYHSELNMSSLELGDSALYFCASSRQHGELFFGEGSRLTVL.

The J gene is TRBJ1-1, the V gene TRBV27, with D possibly matching TRBD1 (5 bases). V lost 5 bases and J lost 1, with 17 bases in between. In germline, CDR1 is MNHEY, CDR2 SMNVEV (reference sequence). The CDR3 length is 16 residues. DNA for the CDR3: TGTGCCAGCAGTCCCAGGGCATCGCCAGGGAACACTGAAGCTTTCTTT. Amino acid sequence: CASSPRASPGNTEAFF.

This clone was seen just once. The chain recombines TRBV29-1 with TRBJ1-1; D remains unclear. This CDR3 region has 15 residues. Trimming cost V 3 bases and J 0 bases, with 14 bases left between them. Germline loops: CDR1 SQVTM, CDR2 ANQGSEA. The CDR3 DNA reads TGCAGCGTTGAGCCCGTTACGGGAGTGAACACTGAAGCTTTCTTT. This codes for CSVEPVTGVNTEAFF.

The chain is built from TRBV4-3 and TRBJ1-4; perhaps TRBD1 as D (6 bases). Looked up from germline, CDR1 is LGHNA and CDR2 is YSLEER. The ends were cut back, 0 bases at V and 1 base at J, with 18 bases in the middle. The CDR3 contains 19 residues. The CDR3 is CASSQDPGGAGGTNEKLFF. CDR3 in DNA: TGCGCCAGCAGCCAAGATCCGGGGGGCGCGGGAGGAACTAATGAAAAACTGTTTTTT.

This clone was observed once. The gene calls are TRBV29-1 and TRBJ2-4, with D maybe TRBD1 (6 bases). Germline CDR1 reads SQVTM; CDR2 reads ANQGSEA. V lost 7 bases, J lost 2 bases, and 12 bases lay in between. CDR3 length equals 13 residues. This CDR3 reads CSAAQGTKNIQYF. The CDR3 bases are TGCAGCGCAGCCCAGGGGACCAAAAACATTCAGTACTTC.

The V call is TRBV28, the J call TRBJ1-2; unclear D gene. The CDR3 length is 14 residues. V was clipped by 10 bases and J by 2 bases, with 17 bases between them. Germline V gene lookup returns CDR1 MDHEN and CDR2 SYDVKM. CDR3 amino acids: CATCTAFRNYGYTF. DNA of the CDR3: TGTGCCACCTGTACAGCTTTTAGAAACTATGGCTACACCTTC.

This clone was seen just once. V is TRBV5-8 and J is TRBJ2-4; 9 positions match TRBD2. V lost 5 bases and J lost 1; bases outside the gene matches: 4. Germline V lookup: CDR1 SGHTS, CDR2 YDEGEE. The CDR3 is made up of 15 amino acids. CDR3 amino acids: CASRRGGYAKNIQYF. The CDR3 region has the DNA TGTGCCAGCAGGCGGGGGGGCTACGCCAAAAACATTCAGTACTTC.

CDR3 in amino acids: CASSEGNGGARETQYF. Written as DNA, the CDR3 is TGTGCCAGCAGTGAAGGGAACGGGGGGGCCCGGGAGACCCAGTACTTC. The V gene is TRBV6-1, the J gene TRBJ2-5, with 8 bases lining up with TRBD2. V was pared by 1 base and J by 5 bases, with 9 bases of the junction left unmatched. This CDR3 contains 16 residues. The germline V gene has CDR1 MNHNS and CDR2 SASEGT.

In its sample, this clone was seen a few times. J is TRBJ1-1 and V is TRBV6-4, with D possibly TRBD1 on 6 matching bases. The V end was cut by 5 bases, the J end by 4 bases, with 11 bases between. The CDR3 runs to 13 residues. CDR1 MRHNA and CDR2 SNTAGT come from the germline V gene. This CDR3 reads CASSQDRTTEAFF. The CDR3 region has the DNA TGTGCCAGCAGTCAAGACAGGACCACTGAAGCTTTCTTT.